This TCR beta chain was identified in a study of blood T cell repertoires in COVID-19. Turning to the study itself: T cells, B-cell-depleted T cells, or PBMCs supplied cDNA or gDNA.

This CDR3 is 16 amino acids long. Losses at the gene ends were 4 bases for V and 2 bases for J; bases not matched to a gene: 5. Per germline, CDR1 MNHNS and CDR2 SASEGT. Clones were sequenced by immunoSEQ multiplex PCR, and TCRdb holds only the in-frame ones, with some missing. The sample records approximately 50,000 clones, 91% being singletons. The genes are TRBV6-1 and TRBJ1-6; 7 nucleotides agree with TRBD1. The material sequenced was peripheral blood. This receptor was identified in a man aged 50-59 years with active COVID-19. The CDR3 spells CASSGDREPYNSPLHF. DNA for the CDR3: TGTGCCAGCAGTGGCGACAGGGAACCCTATAATTCACCCCTCCACTTT.